Listed below are T cell receptor beta chains from one sample, sequenced in a study of blood T cell repertoires in COVID-19. The assay was immunoSEQ multiplex PCR, and TCRdb's table has in-frame clones only and misses some. In the table there are over 90,000 clones, approximately 86% of which are singletons. Sequencing input: peripheral blood. The source is a woman in her fifties or sixties with COVID-19, enrolled during active disease. Each CDR3 is given with its conserved first and last residue. The D gene is left open where the match is weak. The size field is filled for only some rows; it gives once, few, many or a size class.

>TRBV5-4|-|TRBD1|TRBJ2-2
TGTGCCAGCAGCTCGGACAGGGTACCCGGGGAGCTGTTTTTT
CASSSDRVPGELFF
>TRBV3-1/TRBV3-2|once|TRBD2|TRBJ2-1
TGTGCCAGCAGCCTCCTAGCGGGGGGCTCCTACAATGAGCAGTTCTTC
CASSLLAGGSYNEQFF
>TRBV6-5|-|TRBD1|TRBJ2-5
TGTGCCAGCAGGCCGGGACAGGAAGAGACCCAGTACTTC
CASRPGQEETQYF
>TRBV27|-|TRBD1|TRBJ2-7
TGTGCCACATCGACAGGGCTCTACGAGCAGTACTTC
CATSTGLYEQYF
>TRBV11-2|-|TRBD2|TRBJ2-3
TGTGCCAGCAGCTCCACCTCCGGGACTAGCGGGGACATTTTGGCGCAGTATTTT
CASSSTSGTSGDILAQYF
>TRBV7-9|-|-|TRBJ2-7
TGTGCCAGCAGCCCTCTCAACGAGGACGAGCAGTACTTC
CASSPLNEDEQYF
>TRBV5-1|once|-|TRBJ1-4
TGCGCCAGCAGCCGGGACACCTCTAATGAAAAACTGTTTTTT
CASSRDTSNEKLFF
>TRBV4-2|-|TRBD1|TRBJ1-2
TGTGCCAGCAGCCAAGAGGGACAGTCCGGCTATGGCTACACCTTC
CASSQEGQSGYGYTF
>TRBV2|-|TRBD2|TRBJ2-4
TGTGCCAGCAGCCCGACGACTAGCGGGGGGTCAAACATTCAGTACTTC
CASSPTTSGGSNIQYF
>TRBV28|-|-|TRBJ2-6
TGTGCCAGCAGTTTTGGCGGGGCCAACGTCCTGACTTTC
CASSFGGANVLTF
>TRBV6-4|-|-|TRBJ1-6
TGTGCCAGCAGTGTAGATTACAATTCACCCCTCCACTTT
CASSVDYNSPLHF
>TRBV28|-|TRBD1|TRBJ1-6
TGTGCCAGCAACCGTCAGGACAGGGCGAATTCACCCCTCCACTTT
CASNRQDRANSPLHF
>TRBV2|-|TRBD1|TRBJ1-4
TGTGCCAGCAGTGGCCGGACAGGGAATGAAAAACTGTTTTTT
CASSGRTGNEKLFF
>TRBV7-3|-|TRBD1|TRBJ2-7
TGTGCCAGCAGCTTATCGGACAGGTCGACAGACGAGCAGTACTTC
CASSLSDRSTDEQYF
>TRBV5-1|-|-|TRBJ1-1
TGCGCCAGCAGCGAGGATCGAGGGATGGGGGAAGCTTTCTTT
CASSEDRGMGEAFF
>TRBV19|-|-|TRBJ1-3
TGTGCCAGTAGTCAGGGATATGGAAACACCATATATTTT
CASSQGYGNTIYF
>TRBV2|-|-|TRBJ2-5
TGTGCCAGCAGTCAGACTAGTTTATGGGTCCAAGAGACCCAGTACTTC
CASSQTSLWVQETQYF
>TRBV2|-|TRBD1|TRBJ2-3
TGTGCCAGCAAAGGGGAAGCGGCAGGGGGCGGGGCAGATACGCAGTATTTT
CASKGEAAGGGADTQYF
>TRBV10-2|-|-|TRBJ1-1
TGCGCCAGCAGTGAGTCGTTAAACACTGAAGCTTTCTTT
CASSESLNTEAFF
>TRBV6-6|-|TRBD1|TRBJ1-1
TGTGCCAGCAGGGGCGGGACAGGGTTTCTCCACGCGGAAGCTTTCTTT
CASRGGTGFLHAEAFF